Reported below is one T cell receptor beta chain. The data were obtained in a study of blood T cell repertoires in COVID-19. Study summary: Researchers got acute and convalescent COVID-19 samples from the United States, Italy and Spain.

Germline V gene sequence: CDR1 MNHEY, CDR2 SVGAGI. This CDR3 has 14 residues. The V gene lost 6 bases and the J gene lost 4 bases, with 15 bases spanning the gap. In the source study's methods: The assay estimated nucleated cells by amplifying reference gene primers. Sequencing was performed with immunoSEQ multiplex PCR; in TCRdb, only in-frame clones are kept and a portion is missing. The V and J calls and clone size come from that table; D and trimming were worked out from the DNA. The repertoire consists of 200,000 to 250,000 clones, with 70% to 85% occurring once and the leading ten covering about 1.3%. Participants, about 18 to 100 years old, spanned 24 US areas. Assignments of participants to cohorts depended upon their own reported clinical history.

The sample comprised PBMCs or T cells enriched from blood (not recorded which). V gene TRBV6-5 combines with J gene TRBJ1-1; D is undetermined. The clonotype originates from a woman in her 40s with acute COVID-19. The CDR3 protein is CASRPYGMSTEAFF. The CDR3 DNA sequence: TGTGCCAGCAGGCCCTACGGGATGAGCACTGAAGCTTTCTTT.